This TCR beta chain is drawn from a study of T cell responses to AZD1222 COVID-19 vaccine. Overall study findings and caveats: A rise in Spike-specific TCR breadth and depth followed two AZD1222 doses. Donors, mostly white British, included more females; clonal diversity was possibly underestimated.

This CDR3 contains 13 residues. The V end lost 6 bases, the J end lost 2 bases, and 11 bases lay between the germline ends. Germline loops: CDR1 MNHEY, CDR2 SVGAGI. As for this clone: Its antigen is unidentified.

Clones were sequenced by immunoSEQ multiplex PCR, and TCRdb holds only the in-frame ones, with some missing. This sample's table reports under 150,000 clones. The rearrangement links TRBV6-5 to TRBJ2-7; D perhaps matches TRBD1 (6 bases). Sample: peripheral blood. This TCR was sampled from an adult in good health. This chain's CDR3 is CASRGTSTYEQYF. DNA of the CDR3: TGTGCCAGCAGAGGGACATCGACCTACGAGCAGTACTTC.